Listed here are 5 T cell receptor beta chains from one sample, sequenced in a study of T cell responses to AZD1222 COVID-19 vaccine. The data were produced by immunoSEQ multiplex PCR, yet TCRdb's version contains in-frame clones alone and is incomplete. In the table there are over 150,000 clones, around 90% of which are singletons. This specimen consisted of peripheral blood, obtained on day 0 of AZD1222 vaccination. These receptors were taken from an adult in good health.

The gene calls are TRBV7-2 and TRBJ1-2; D is unresolved. With 1 base removed from V and 6 bases from J, the gap between germline ends came to 15 bases. Germline CDR1 is SGHTA and CDR2 is FQGNSA. The CDR3 loop spans 15 amino acids. CDR3: CASSLDPRLWDGYTF. CDR3 nucleotides: TGTGCCAGCAGCTTAGATCCCAGGCTCTGGGATGGCTACACCTTC.

The genes are TRBV19 and TRBJ2-3; TRBD1 agrees at 7 bases. The ends lost 6 bases at V and 5 bases at J; junction bases unmatched: 8. The germline CDR1 and CDR2 sequences are LNHDA and SQIVND (reference sequence). There are 14 residues in the CDR3. The CDR3 sequence is CASSTQGGKDTQYF. For the CDR3, the DNA is TGTGCCAGTAGCACCCAAGGGGGCAAAGATACGCAGTATTTT.

Here the CDR3 DNA reads TGTGCCAGCAGTTCTAGGTTTGCGGCCACTGAAGCTTTCTTT. It codes for CASSSRFAATEAFF. The V and J genes are TRBV27 and TRBJ1-1; D unresolved. CDR1 and CDR2 from the germline V gene are MNHEY and SMNVEV (reference sequence). The CDR3 consists of 14 residues. V gave up 4 bases and J gave up 4 bases, with 13 bases separating them.

The chain's CDR3 is CASSYLDSTTDTQYF. In DNA form, the CDR3 reads TGTGCCAGCAGTTACCTGGACAGTACCACAGATACGCAGTATTTT. The chain employs TRBV6-2 or TRBV6-3 and TRBJ2-3, with D possibly matching TRBD1 (6 bases). Germline loops: CDR1 MNHEY, CDR2 SVGEGT. Trimming removed 2 bases at V and 2 bases at J, with 11 bases between. The CDR3 runs 15 residues.

The chain couples TRBV18 to TRBJ2-7, with D possibly being TRBD1 or TRBD2 (5 bases each). CDR1 KGHSH and CDR2 LQKENI come from the germline V gene. Trimming left V 3 bases short and J 2 bases short, with 14 bases between. This CDR3 region has 15 residues. CDR3 sequence: CASSPNWDPTYEQYF. In DNA form, the CDR3 reads TGTGCCAGCTCACCTAATTGGGACCCCACCTACGAGCAGTACTTC.